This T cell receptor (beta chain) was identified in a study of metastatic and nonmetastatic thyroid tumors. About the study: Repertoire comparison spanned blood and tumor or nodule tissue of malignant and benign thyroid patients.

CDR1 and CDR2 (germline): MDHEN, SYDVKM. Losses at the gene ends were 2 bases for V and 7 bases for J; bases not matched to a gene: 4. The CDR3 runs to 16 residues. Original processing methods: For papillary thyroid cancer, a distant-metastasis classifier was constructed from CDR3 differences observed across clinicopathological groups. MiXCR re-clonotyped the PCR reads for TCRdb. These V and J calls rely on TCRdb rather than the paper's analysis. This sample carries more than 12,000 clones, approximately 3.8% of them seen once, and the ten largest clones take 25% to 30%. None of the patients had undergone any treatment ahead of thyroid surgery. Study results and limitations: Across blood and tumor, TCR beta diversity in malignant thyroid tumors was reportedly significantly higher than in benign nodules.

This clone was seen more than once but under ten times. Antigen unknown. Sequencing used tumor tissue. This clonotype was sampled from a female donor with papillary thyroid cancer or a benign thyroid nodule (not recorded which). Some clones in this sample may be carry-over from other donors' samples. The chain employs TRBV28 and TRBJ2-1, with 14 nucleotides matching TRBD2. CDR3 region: CASSLAGLAGGNEQFF. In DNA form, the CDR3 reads TGTGCCAGCAGTTTAGCTGGACTAGCGGGAGGTAATGAGCAGTTCTTC.